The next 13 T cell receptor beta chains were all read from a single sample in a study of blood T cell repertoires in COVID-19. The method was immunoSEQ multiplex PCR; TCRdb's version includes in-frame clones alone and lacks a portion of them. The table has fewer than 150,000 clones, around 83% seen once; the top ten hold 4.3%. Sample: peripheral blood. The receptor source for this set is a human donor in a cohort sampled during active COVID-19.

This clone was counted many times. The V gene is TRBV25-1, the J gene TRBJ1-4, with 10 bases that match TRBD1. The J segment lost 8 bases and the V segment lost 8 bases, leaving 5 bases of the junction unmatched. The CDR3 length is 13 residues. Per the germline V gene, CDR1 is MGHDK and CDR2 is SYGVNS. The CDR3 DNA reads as TGTGCCAGCTCCGGGACAGGGGTCGAAAAACTGTTTTTT. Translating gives CASSGTGVEKLFF.

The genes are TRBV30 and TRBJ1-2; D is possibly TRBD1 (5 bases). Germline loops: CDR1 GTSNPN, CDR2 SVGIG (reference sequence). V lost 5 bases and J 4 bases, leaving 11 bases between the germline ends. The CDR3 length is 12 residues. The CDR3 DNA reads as TGTGCCTGGTACCAGGGTAGCTATGGCTACACCTTC. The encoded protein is CAWYQGSYGYTF.

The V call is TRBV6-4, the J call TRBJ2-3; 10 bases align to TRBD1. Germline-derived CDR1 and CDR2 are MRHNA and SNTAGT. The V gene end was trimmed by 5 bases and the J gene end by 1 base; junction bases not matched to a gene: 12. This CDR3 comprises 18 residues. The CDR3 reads CASSPPDRGVTGTDTQYF. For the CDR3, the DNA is TGTGCCAGCAGTCCTCCGGACAGGGGGGTAACCGGCACAGATACGCAGTATTTT.

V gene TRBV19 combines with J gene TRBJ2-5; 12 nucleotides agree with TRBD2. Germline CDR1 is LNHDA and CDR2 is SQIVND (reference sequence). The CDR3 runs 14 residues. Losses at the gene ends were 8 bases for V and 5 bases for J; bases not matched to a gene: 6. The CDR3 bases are TGTGCCAGTCGGACTAGCGGGGTCGGGGAGACCCAGTACTTC. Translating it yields CASRTSGVGETQYF.

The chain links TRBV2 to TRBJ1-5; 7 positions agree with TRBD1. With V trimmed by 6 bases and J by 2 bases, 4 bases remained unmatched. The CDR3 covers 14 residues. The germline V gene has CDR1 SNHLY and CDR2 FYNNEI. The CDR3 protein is CASSGGQGNQPQHF. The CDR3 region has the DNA TGTGCCAGCAGCGGAGGACAGGGCAATCAGCCCCAGCATTTT.

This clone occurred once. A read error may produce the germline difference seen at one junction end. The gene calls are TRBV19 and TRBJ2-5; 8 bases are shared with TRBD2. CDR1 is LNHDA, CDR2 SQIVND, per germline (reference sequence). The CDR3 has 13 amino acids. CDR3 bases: TGTGCCAGTAGTGCAACGGCCGGGACTAGATTTGACTTC. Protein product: CASSATAGTRFDF.

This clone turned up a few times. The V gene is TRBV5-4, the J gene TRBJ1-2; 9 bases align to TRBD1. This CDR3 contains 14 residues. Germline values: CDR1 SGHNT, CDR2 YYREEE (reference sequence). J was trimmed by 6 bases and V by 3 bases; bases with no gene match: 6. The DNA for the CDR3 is TGTGCCAGCAGCTCGGACAGGGGACGGGATGGCTACACCTTC. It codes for CASSSDRGRDGYTF.

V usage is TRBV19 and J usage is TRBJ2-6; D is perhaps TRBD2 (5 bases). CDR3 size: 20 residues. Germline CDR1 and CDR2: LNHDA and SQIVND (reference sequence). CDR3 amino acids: CAGPGKPSGRWYSGANVLTF. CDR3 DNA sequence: TGTGCAGGGCCCGGGAAGCCGTCCGGCAGATGGTACTCTGGGGCCAACGTCCTGACTTTC.

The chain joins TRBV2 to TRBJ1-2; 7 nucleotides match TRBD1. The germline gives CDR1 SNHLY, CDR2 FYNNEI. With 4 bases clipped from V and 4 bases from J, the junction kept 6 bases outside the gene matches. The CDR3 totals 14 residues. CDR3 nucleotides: TGTGCCAGCAGTGGACAGGGCCAACCCTATGGCTACACCTTC. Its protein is CASSGQGQPYGYTF.

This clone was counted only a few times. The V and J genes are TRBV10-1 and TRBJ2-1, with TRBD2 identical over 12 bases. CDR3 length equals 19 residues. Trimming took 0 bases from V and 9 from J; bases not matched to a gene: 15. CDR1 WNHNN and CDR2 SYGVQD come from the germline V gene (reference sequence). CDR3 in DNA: TGCGCCAGCAGTGAGTCGACCCCACGGACTAGCGGGACTCGAAGTGAGCAGTTCTTC. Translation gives CASSESTPRTSGTRSEQFF.

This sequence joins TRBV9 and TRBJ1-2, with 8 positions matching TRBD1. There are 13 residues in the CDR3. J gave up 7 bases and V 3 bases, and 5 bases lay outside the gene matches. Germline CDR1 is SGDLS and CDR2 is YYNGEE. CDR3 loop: CASSGQGAAGYTF. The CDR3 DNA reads TGTGCCAGCAGCGGGCAGGGGGCAGCTGGCTACACCTTC.

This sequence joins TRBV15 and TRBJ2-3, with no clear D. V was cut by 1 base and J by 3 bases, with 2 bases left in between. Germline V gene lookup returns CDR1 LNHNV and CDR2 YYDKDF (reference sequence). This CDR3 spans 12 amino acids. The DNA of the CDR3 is TGTGCCACCAGCAGAGCGACAGATACGCAGTATTTT. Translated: CATSRATDTQYF.

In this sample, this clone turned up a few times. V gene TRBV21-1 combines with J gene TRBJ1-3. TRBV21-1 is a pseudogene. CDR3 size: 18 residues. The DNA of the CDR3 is TGTGCCAGCAGCAAACCCCCCGGGCGGGTATCCTCTGGAAACACCATATATTTT. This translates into CASSKPPGRVSSGNTIYF.